This is a list of T cell receptor beta chains from one sample in a study of blood T cell repertoires in COVID-19. Only in-frame clones appear in the TCRdb table, and some are missing; sequencing was by immunoSEQ multiplex PCR. This table has 150,000 to 200,000 clones, more than 75% appearing once. What was sequenced was peripheral blood. These receptors originate from a woman in her sixties or seventies with COVID-19, enrolled during active disease. The CDR3 runs from the conserved cysteine through the conserved F or W. A D gene is named only where the DNA matches it firmly. The listing skips clone size in some rows; elsewhere it reads once, few, many or a size class.

v_call: TRBV15
j_call: TRBJ2-3
d_call: TRBD1
clone_size: NA
cdr3_nt: TGTGCCACCAGCAGAGTGGCAACAGGGGGCACAGATACGCAGTATTTT
cdr3_aa: CATSRVATGGTDTQYF

v_call: TRBV7-2
j_call: TRBJ2-7
d_call: TRBD2
clone_size: once
cdr3_nt: TGTGCCAGCAGCGGCGGGACTAGCGGGAGGGTCGTTTACGAGCAGTACTTC
cdr3_aa: CASSGGTSGRVVYEQYF

v_call: TRBV7-9
j_call: TRBJ1-2
d_call: TRBD1
clone_size: NA
cdr3_nt: TGTGCCAGCAGCTTACTTGCCGGACAGGGGGAGGGCTACACCTTC
cdr3_aa: CASSLLAGQGEGYTF

v_call: TRBV30
j_call: TRBJ1-2
d_call: NA
clone_size: NA
cdr3_nt: TGTGCCTGGCGCGAGGGCTACTATGGCTACACCTTC
cdr3_aa: CAWREGYYGYTF

v_call: TRBV5-5
j_call: TRBJ2-1
d_call: NA
clone_size: NA
cdr3_nt: TGTGCCAGCAGCTTGGCATATGAGCAGTTCTTC
cdr3_aa: CASSLAYEQFF

v_call: TRBV19
j_call: TRBJ1-5
d_call: NA
clone_size: NA
cdr3_nt: TGTGCCACGAGGGACACCCAAATTCTAAATAGCAATCAGCCCCAGCATTTT
cdr3_aa: CATRDTQILNSNQPQHF

v_call: TRBV9
j_call: TRBJ2-2
d_call: TRBD2
clone_size: NA
cdr3_nt: TGTGCCAGCAGCGCCGGGACTAGCGTAACCGGGGAGCTGTTTTTT
cdr3_aa: CASSAGTSVTGELFF

v_call: TRBV10-3
j_call: TRBJ2-1
d_call: NA
clone_size: NA
cdr3_nt: TGTGCCATCAGTGGTCTGAGCTACAATGAGCAGTTCTTC
cdr3_aa: CAISGLSYNEQFF

v_call: TRBV3-1/TRBV3-2
j_call: TRBJ2-1
d_call: NA
clone_size: NA
cdr3_nt: TGTGCCAGCAGCCAAGTGCTGACAGCAACGGAGCAGTTCTTC
cdr3_aa: CASSQVLTATEQFF

v_call: TRBV7-9
j_call: TRBJ2-7
d_call: NA
clone_size: NA
cdr3_nt: TGTGCCAGCAGCTTATCTATCGGAGAAGAGCAGTACTTC
cdr3_aa: CASSLSIGEEQYF

v_call: TRBV3-1/TRBV3-2
j_call: TRBJ1-4
d_call: NA
clone_size: NA
cdr3_nt: TGTGCCAGCAGCCAAGACTTGGCAGGGGCGGATGAAAAACTGTTTTTT
cdr3_aa: CASSQDLAGADEKLFF

v_call: TRBV5-1
j_call: TRBJ1-4
d_call: NA
clone_size: few
cdr3_nt: TGCGCCAGCAGCCAGAATGCGGCGGATGAAAAACTGTTTTTT
cdr3_aa: CASSQNAADEKLFF

v_call: TRBV19
j_call: TRBJ2-7
d_call: TRBD1
clone_size: NA
cdr3_nt: TGTGCCAGTAGTAGGGGACAGGGGGAAGACGAGCAGTACTTC
cdr3_aa: CASSRGQGEDEQYF

v_call: TRBV9
j_call: TRBJ2-3
d_call: NA
clone_size: NA
cdr3_nt: TGTGCCAGCAGCGTAGCGGCAGGGCCAGATACGCAGTATTTT
cdr3_aa: CASSVAAGPDTQYF

v_call: TRBV24-1
j_call: TRBJ2-1
d_call: TRBD2
clone_size: once
cdr3_nt: TGTGCCACCAAACCTAGCGGAGCAGGATACAATGAGCAGTTCTTC
cdr3_aa: CATKPSGAGYNEQFF

v_call: TRBV5-1
j_call: TRBJ2-1
d_call: NA
clone_size: NA
cdr3_nt: TGCGCCAGCCACAGGGGGGAGGGCCGAGATGAGCAGTTCTTC
cdr3_aa: CASHRGEGRDEQFF

v_call: TRBV30
j_call: TRBJ1-5
d_call: NA
clone_size: NA
cdr3_nt: TGTGCCTGGAGTGGGCACGGGGGTGGCAATCAGCCCCAGCATTTT
cdr3_aa: CAWSGHGGGNQPQHF

v_call: TRBV10-3
j_call: TRBJ1-6
d_call: NA
clone_size: once
cdr3_nt: TGTGCCATCAGTGAGTCGGGCCAGGGAATCATACCCCTCCACTTT
cdr3_aa: CAISESGQGIIPLHF

v_call: TRBV30
j_call: TRBJ1-2
d_call: NA
clone_size: NA
cdr3_nt: TGTGCCTGGAGTCCCACAACTAACTATGGCTACACCTTC
cdr3_aa: CAWSPTTNYGYTF

v_call: TRBV4-1
j_call: TRBJ1-1
d_call: NA
clone_size: few
cdr3_nt: TGCGCCAGCAGCCGAGGTGCGGGCAGGGGATCTGGGAACACTGAAGCTTTCTTT
cdr3_aa: CASSRGAGRGSGNTEAFF

v_call: TRBV5-6
j_call: TRBJ1-4
d_call: NA
clone_size: NA
cdr3_nt: TGTGCCAGCAGCTTTTGGAGCAATGAAAAACTGTTTTTT
cdr3_aa: CASSFWSNEKLFF

v_call: TRBV28
j_call: TRBJ1-1
d_call: NA
clone_size: once
cdr3_nt: TGTGCCAGCAGTGACGGACATTTTTGGAACACTGAAGCTTTCTTT
cdr3_aa: CASSDGHFWNTEAFF

v_call: TRBV5-4
j_call: TRBJ1-2
d_call: NA
clone_size: once
cdr3_nt: TGTGCCAGCAGCTCCGCAGGCAATCCTGGCTACACCTTC
cdr3_aa: CASSSAGNPGYTF

v_call: TRBV7-6
j_call: TRBJ2-5
d_call: TRBD2
clone_size: NA
cdr3_nt: TGTGCCAGCAGTTCTGGACTAGCGGGCTTTGAGACCCAGTACTTC
cdr3_aa: CASSSGLAGFETQYF

v_call: TRBV30
j_call: TRBJ2-5
d_call: NA
clone_size: NA
cdr3_nt: TGTGCCTGGAGTGTACTCGGCGGAGGAGAGACCCAGTACTTC
cdr3_aa: CAWSVLGGGETQYF

v_call: TRBV5-1
j_call: TRBJ2-7
d_call: NA
clone_size: NA
cdr3_nt: TGCGCCAGCAGCTCTCTAAGCGGACAGTCCTACGAGCAGTACTTC
cdr3_aa: CASSSLSGQSYEQYF

v_call: TRBV29-1
j_call: TRBJ1-5
d_call: NA
clone_size: NA
cdr3_nt: TGCAGCGTTGGAACAGGGCCGAATCAGCCCCAGCATTTT
cdr3_aa: CSVGTGPNQPQHF

v_call: TRBV11-2
j_call: TRBJ1-4
d_call: NA
clone_size: NA
cdr3_nt: TGTGCCAGCAGCTGGGCGCATAATGAAAAACTGTTTTTT
cdr3_aa: CASSWAHNEKLFF

v_call: TRBV9
j_call: TRBJ1-5
d_call: TRBD1
clone_size: NA
cdr3_nt: TGTGCCAGCAGCGTAGGGACAGGGGCTAGCAATCAGCCCCAGCATTTT
cdr3_aa: CASSVGTGASNQPQHF

v_call: TRBV7-2
j_call: TRBJ2-3
d_call: NA
clone_size: NA
cdr3_nt: TGTGCCAGCAGCTTAGGCACTTCGGGTTTCACAGATACGCAGTATTTT
cdr3_aa: CASSLGTSGFTDTQYF

v_call: TRBV5-8
j_call: TRBJ2-1
d_call: NA
clone_size: few
cdr3_nt: TGTGCCAGCAGCTTGGCCTCTGGCGGGACCTCCTACAATGAGCAGTTCTTC
cdr3_aa: CASSLASGGTSYNEQFF

v_call: TRBV19
j_call: TRBJ1-2
d_call: NA
clone_size: NA
cdr3_nt: TGTGCCAGTACACCACAGGCCGACTATGGCTACACCTTC
cdr3_aa: CASTPQADYGYTF

v_call: TRBV29-1
j_call: TRBJ2-7
d_call: NA
clone_size: NA
cdr3_nt: TGCAGCGTTGAATCTGGCCCCAGCGAGCAGTACTTC
cdr3_aa: CSVESGPSEQYF

v_call: TRBV5-8
j_call: TRBJ1-5
d_call: NA
clone_size: NA
cdr3_nt: TGTGCCAGCAGCTTGACAATCAGGGGCCCCTGGCAGCCCCAGCATTTT
cdr3_aa: CASSLTIRGPWQPQHF

v_call: TRBV29-1
j_call: TRBJ2-5
d_call: TRBD2
clone_size: NA
cdr3_nt: TGCAGCGTTGTTTCGGCGGGGGGTGAGACCCAGTACTTC
cdr3_aa: CSVVSAGGETQYF

v_call: TRBV7-9
j_call: TRBJ1-1
d_call: NA
clone_size: NA
cdr3_nt: TGTGCCAGCAGCCCCCTATCTACAGGGTACACTGAAGCTTTCTTT
cdr3_aa: CASSPLSTGYTEAFF

v_call: TRBV13
j_call: TRBJ2-7
d_call: NA
clone_size: once
cdr3_nt: TGTGCCAGCAGCACCGGACAGCCCTACGAGCAGTACTTC
cdr3_aa: CASSTGQPYEQYF

v_call: TRBV5-5
j_call: TRBJ1-2
d_call: NA
clone_size: NA
cdr3_nt: TGTGCCAGCAGCTTGGGTCAGGACATTTCCTATGGCTACACCTTC
cdr3_aa: CASSLGQDISYGYTF

v_call: TRBV19
j_call: TRBJ1-5
d_call: NA
clone_size: few
cdr3_nt: TGTGCCAGTAGTATTCAGCAGGGAGGGCAGCCCCAGCATTTT
cdr3_aa: CASSIQQGGQPQHF

v_call: TRBV6-1
j_call: TRBJ2-5
d_call: TRBD2
clone_size: NA
cdr3_nt: TGTGCCAGCAGTGAAGCGGTAGCGGGGCAAGAGACCCAGTACTTC
cdr3_aa: CASSEAVAGQETQYF

v_call: TRBV27
j_call: TRBJ2-7
d_call: TRBD2
clone_size: NA
cdr3_nt: TGTGCCAGCAGTTTACTCCCCGGGACTAGCGGGAGGGCCCACGAGCAGTACTTC
cdr3_aa: CASSLLPGTSGRAHEQYF

v_call: TRBV7-3
j_call: TRBJ2-3
d_call: TRBD2
clone_size: NA
cdr3_nt: TGTGCCAGCAGCAAGGGACTAGCGGGGGATACGCAGTATTTT
cdr3_aa: CASSKGLAGDTQYF

v_call: TRBV7-8
j_call: TRBJ2-7
d_call: NA
clone_size: NA
cdr3_nt: TGTGCCAGCAGCTTAGCACAGTCCTACGAGCAGTACTTC
cdr3_aa: CASSLAQSYEQYF

v_call: TRBV5-1
j_call: TRBJ2-7
d_call: TRBD2
clone_size: NA
cdr3_nt: TGCGCCAGCAGCTCCCCGGGTAGCGGGAGCTCCTACGAGCAGTACTTC
cdr3_aa: CASSSPGSGSSYEQYF

v_call: TRBV6-1
j_call: TRBJ2-7
d_call: TRBD1
clone_size: NA
cdr3_nt: TGTGCCAGCAGGGAAGACAGGGTTTGGGGAGAGCAGTACTTC
cdr3_aa: CASREDRVWGEQYF

v_call: TRBV19
j_call: TRBJ2-1
d_call: TRBD2
clone_size: NA
cdr3_nt: TGTGCCAGTAGCGGACGGGCGGGAGTAGGGAATGAGCAGTTCTTC
cdr3_aa: CASSGRAGVGNEQFF

v_call: TRBV9
j_call: TRBJ1-1
d_call: NA
clone_size: few
cdr3_nt: TGTGCCAGCAGCACCCAATCGGCCTCTAGTGAAGCTTTCTTT
cdr3_aa: CASSTQSASSEAFF

v_call: TRBV2
j_call: TRBJ2-3
d_call: NA
clone_size: NA
cdr3_nt: TGTGCCAGCAGTGAAAGGGGTCCTAGCACAGATACGCAGTATTTT
cdr3_aa: CASSERGPSTDTQYF

v_call: TRBV7-9
j_call: TRBJ2-7
d_call: TRBD2
clone_size: few
cdr3_nt: TGTGCCAGCATGAACTCGGGACTAGCAGCCGAGCAGTACTTC
cdr3_aa: CASMNSGLAAEQYF

v_call: TRBV12-5
j_call: TRBJ1-1
d_call: TRBD1
clone_size: NA
cdr3_nt: TGTGCTAGTGGTACCACCCTAAACAGGGGGCATGCTTTCTTT
cdr3_aa: CASGTTLNRGHAFF

v_call: TRBV30
j_call: TRBJ2-7
d_call: TRBD2
clone_size: NA
cdr3_nt: TGTGCCTGGAGTGCAAGACTAGCGGGACACTACGAGCAGTACTTC
cdr3_aa: CAWSARLAGHYEQYF

v_call: TRBV27
j_call: TRBJ2-7
d_call: TRBD1
clone_size: NA
cdr3_nt: TGTGCCAGCAGGCAAAGGACAGGGTTCGGGGAGCAGTACTTC
cdr3_aa: CASRQRTGFGEQYF

v_call: TRBV6-1
j_call: TRBJ1-2
d_call: NA
clone_size: NA
cdr3_nt: TGTGCCAGCAGTGAAGATAGGGGCTGGGGTGGCTACACCTTC
cdr3_aa: CASSEDRGWGGYTF

v_call: TRBV11-3
j_call: TRBJ2-1
d_call: TRBD2
clone_size: NA
cdr3_nt: TGTGCCAGCAGGCCCGGGGCTAGCGGGAGGAGTGAGCAGTTCTTC
cdr3_aa: CASRPGASGRSEQFF

v_call: TRBV30
j_call: TRBJ1-2
d_call: NA
clone_size: NA
cdr3_nt: TGTGCCTGGAGTGTAGAGCCGGGATATGGCTACACCTTC
cdr3_aa: CAWSVEPGYGYTF